The rows below give T cell receptor beta chains drawn from one sample of a study of cytomegalovirus exposure and HLA in healthy donors. Data came from immunoSEQ multiplex PCR; TCRdb stores just in-frame clones and leaves some out. This table holds approximately 150,000 clones, roughly 80% found once. Input material: PBMCs. All receptors come from a female donor in good health and CMV-seronegative. Both conserved end residues are part of each CDR3. Fields, in order: D gene, J gene, clone size, V gene, CDR3 DNA, CDR3 protein. D genes are given only for firm matches. Size values are once, few and many counts, or a class for expanded clones, and some rows have none.

D: NA
J: TRBJ2-2
size: NA
V: TRBV7-3
DNA: TGTGCCAGCAGCCACGGCGGAGCCGGGGAGCTGTTTTTT
CDR3: CASSHGGAGELFF

D: TRBD1
J: TRBJ1-2
size: NA
V: TRBV18
DNA: TGTGCCAGCTTCCGGGACAGGGGCTATGGCTACACCTTC
CDR3: CASFRDRGYGYTF

D: TRBD1
J: TRBJ1-2
size: NA
V: TRBV5-1
DNA: TGCGCCAGCAGCTTGGCGACAGGGGCGAACTATGGCTACACCTTC
CDR3: CASSLATGANYGYTF

D: TRBD1
J: TRBJ1-5
size: NA
V: TRBV29-1
DNA: TGCAGCGTCTTGATCGGGACAGGGGCCTCTAATCAGCCCCAGCATTTT
CDR3: CSVLIGTGASNQPQHF

D: TRBD2
J: TRBJ2-2
size: NA
V: TRBV5-1
DNA: TGCGCCAGCGTCCTTTATAGGGCTAGCGGGTCGAACACCAGGGAGCTGTTTTTT
CDR3: CASVLYRASGSNTRELFF

D: NA
J: TRBJ1-1
size: NA
V: TRBV5-4
DNA: TGTGCCAGCAGCACACAGCCACGGGGGGAGAACACTGAAGCTTTCTTT
CDR3: CASSTQPRGENTEAFF

D: NA
J: TRBJ1-5
size: NA
V: TRBV7-8
DNA: TGTGCCAGCAGCCCAGGCAGCAGGAATAGCAATCAGCCCCAGCATTTT
CDR3: CASSPGSRNSNQPQHF

D: TRBD1
J: TRBJ1-5
size: few
V: TRBV6-6
DNA: TGTGCCAGCAGCCCCGGGACAGGGGAGAGTCAGCCCCAGCATTTT
CDR3: CASSPGTGESQPQHF

D: TRBD2
J: TRBJ2-3
size: NA
V: TRBV4-1
DNA: TGCGCCAGCAGCCAAGCCGGGACTAGCGGATATACGCAGTATTTT
CDR3: CASSQAGTSGYTQYF

D: TRBD2
J: TRBJ2-5
size: once
V: TRBV30
DNA: TGTGCCTGGACTAACCAGGGACTAGCGAAAGAGACCCAGTACTTC
CDR3: CAWTNQGLAKETQYF

D: NA
J: TRBJ1-5
size: NA
V: TRBV15
DNA: TGTGCCACCAGCACGGGGAAGAATCAGCCCCAGCATTTT
CDR3: CATSTGKNQPQHF

D: NA
J: TRBJ2-7
size: NA
V: TRBV9
DNA: TGTGCCAGCAGCGTAGCTGTGGGGCCGCAGAACGAGCAGTACTTC
CDR3: CASSVAVGPQNEQYF

D: NA
J: TRBJ1-2
size: NA
V: TRBV7-9
DNA: TGTGCCAGCAGCCTCGAAAGCTACTATGGCTACACCTTC
CDR3: CASSLESYYGYTF

D: TRBD1
J: TRBJ2-2
size: NA
V: TRBV7-9
DNA: TGTGCCAGCAGTCAGGGGGACACCGGGGAGCTGTTTTTT
CDR3: CASSQGDTGELFF

D: TRBD2
J: TRBJ2-1
size: NA
V: TRBV7-6
DNA: TGTGCCAGCAGCTTAAACTGGGGATCAGCGGGAGAGGGTAATGAGCAGTTCTTC
CDR3: CASSLNWGSAGEGNEQFF

D: NA
J: TRBJ2-7
size: NA
V: TRBV27
DNA: TGTGCCAGCAGTTTATCGGCCTTGTTAAGGGGGTCCTACGAGCAGTACTTC
CDR3: CASSLSALLRGSYEQYF

D: NA
J: TRBJ2-3
size: NA
V: TRBV6-6
DNA: TGTGCCAGCAGTTCCCGGGACACCTACACAGATACGCAGTATTTT
CDR3: CASSSRDTYTDTQYF

D: TRBD1
J: TRBJ1-1
size: NA
V: TRBV20-1
DNA: TGCAGTGCTAAATACAGGGGAGAGGCTTTCTTT
CDR3: CSAKYRGEAFF

D: NA
J: TRBJ1-6
size: NA
V: TRBV28
DNA: TGTGCCAGCAGCCCCTTTAGGGGGGGAGGTTCACCCCTCCACTTT
CDR3: CASSPFRGGGSPLHF

D: NA
J: TRBJ1-2
size: NA
V: TRBV5-1
DNA: TGCGCCAGCAGCAATACGGCCCCGGGGAGCTATGGCTACACCTTC
CDR3: CASSNTAPGSYGYTF

D: TRBD1
J: TRBJ2-5
size: NA
V: TRBV29-1
DNA: TGCAGCGTTGGGACAGGGGGGGAGACCCAGTACTTC
CDR3: CSVGTGGETQYF

D: NA
J: TRBJ1-4
size: many
V: TRBV4-1
DNA: TGCGCCAGCAGCCAAGATCTCGAAAAACTGTTTTTT
CDR3: CASSQDLEKLFF

D: NA
J: TRBJ1-5
size: NA
V: TRBV6-6
DNA: TGTGCCAGCAGTTCCAGGGTAGGCAATCAGCCCCAGCATTTT
CDR3: CASSSRVGNQPQHF

D: NA
J: TRBJ2-3
size: NA
V: TRBV4-1
DNA: TGCGCCAGCAGCCGGGAAGGCAACGCGGGACCCACAGATACGCAGTATTTT
CDR3: CASSREGNAGPTDTQYF

D: NA
J: TRBJ2-7
size: few
V: TRBV27
DNA: TGTGCCAGCGGGCCGATTGACGGTGGCTCCTACGAGCAGTACTTC
CDR3: CASGPIDGGSYEQYF

D: TRBD1
J: TRBJ1-2
size: NA
V: TRBV9
DNA: TGTGCCAGCAGCGATGCCTACACAGGGGGTTCTCTCTATGGCTACACCTTC
CDR3: CASSDAYTGGSLYGYTF

D: NA
J: TRBJ2-1
size: NA
V: TRBV30
DNA: TGTGCCTGGAGTGCCGGTACAGGGAAAGTCGATGAGCAGTTCTTC
CDR3: CAWSAGTGKVDEQFF

D: TRBD2
J: TRBJ2-1
size: NA
V: TRBV7-9
DNA: TGTTCCAGCAGCCCGACTAGCGGGACAAACAATGAGCAGTTCTTC
CDR3: CSSSPTSGTNNEQFF

D: TRBD1
J: TRBJ1-1
size: NA
V: TRBV28
DNA: TGTGCCAGCAGTTTTAGGGGGACAGGGATGAACACTGAAGCTTTCTTT
CDR3: CASSFRGTGMNTEAFF

D: NA
J: TRBJ2-7
size: NA
V: TRBV7-2
DNA: TGTGCCAGCAGCCCCGGAAGGGGCTACGAGCAGTACTTC
CDR3: CASSPGRGYEQYF

D: TRBD1
J: TRBJ2-7
size: NA
V: TRBV19
DNA: TGTGCCAGTGGTATTGGGGGGACAGGGTCCTACGAGCAGTACTTC
CDR3: CASGIGGTGSYEQYF

D: NA
J: TRBJ1-4
size: NA
V: TRBV9
DNA: TGTGCCAGCAGCGTAGGAGTTGGGGGGGCAACTAATGAAAAACTGTTTTTT
CDR3: CASSVGVGGATNEKLFF

D: TRBD1
J: TRBJ2-1
size: NA
V: TRBV6-6
DNA: TGTGCCAGCAGTTCCCAACCTCGGACAGGGATGGGGTTCTTC
CDR3: CASSSQPRTGMGFF

D: TRBD1
J: TRBJ1-1
size: NA
V: TRBV28
DNA: TGTGCCAGCAGAAGAGGGGCAGGGGGCAACACTGAAGCTTTCTTT
CDR3: CASRRGAGGNTEAFF

D: TRBD1
J: TRBJ1-5
size: few
V: TRBV28
DNA: TGTGCCAGCAGTCGGAGACAGGGGGATCAGCCCCAGCATTTT
CDR3: CASSRRQGDQPQHF

D: TRBD1
J: TRBJ2-7
size: NA
V: TRBV27
DNA: TGTGCCAGTGGTAAACAGGGGGCCCACGAGCAGTACTTC
CDR3: CASGKQGAHEQYF

D: TRBD1
J: TRBJ1-1
size: NA
V: TRBV19
DNA: TGTGCCAGTAGTAAAGACAGGGGCACTGGAGCTTTCTTT
CDR3: CASSKDRGTGAFF

D: NA
J: TRBJ1-1
size: NA
V: TRBV30
DNA: TGTGCCTACCAGGAGGACCCGGGAGGGCCACCGGGAGCTTTCTTT
CDR3: CAYQEDPGGPPGAFF

D: NA
J: TRBJ2-1
size: many
V: TRBV6-1
DNA: TGTGCCAGCAGTGAAATCGGAGGACAGTTCTTC
CDR3: CASSEIGGQFF

D: TRBD2
J: TRBJ2-7
size: few
V: TRBV9
DNA: TGTGCCAGCAGCGTAGGATCGGTCGGGGGGTGGGGCGAGCAGTACTTC
CDR3: CASSVGSVGGWGEQYF

D: NA
J: TRBJ1-5
size: once
V: TRBV27
DNA: TGTGCCAGCAGTTTTCCGGCGACTGATAGCAATCAGCCCCAGCATTTT
CDR3: CASSFPATDSNQPQHF

D: TRBD2
J: TRBJ2-1
size: NA
V: TRBV5-4
DNA: TGTGCCTGCGGGGCGGGGGGTGAGCAGTTCTTC
CDR3: CACGAGGEQFF

D: NA
J: TRBJ1-2
size: NA
V: TRBV6-4
DNA: TGTGCCAGCAGGGTTAACATCCTTTCCTATGGCTACACCTTC
CDR3: CASRVNILSYGYTF

D: NA
J: TRBJ2-7
size: NA
V: TRBV28
DNA: TGTGCCAGCCGGGGAGGGGGGGCGGCTATCTACGAGCAGTACTTC
CDR3: CASRGGGAAIYEQYF

D: NA
J: TRBJ1-4
size: NA
V: TRBV19
DNA: TGTGCCAGTAGTATAGATCACAGCGAAAAACTGTTTTTT
CDR3: CASSIDHSEKLFF

D: NA
J: TRBJ1-2
size: NA
V: TRBV29-1
DNA: TGCAGCGCGGGGGGGACGGACTACACCTTC
CDR3: CSAGGTDYTF

D: NA
J: TRBJ2-5
size: few
V: TRBV10-3
DNA: TGTGCCACCTCCCCACGAGCGGACCAAGAGACCCAGTACTTC
CDR3: CATSPRADQETQYF

D: NA
J: TRBJ1-4
size: NA
V: TRBV5-4
DNA: TGTGCCAGCAGCCCCAAGGGGAGACAGGCGAATGAAAAACTGTTTTTT
CDR3: CASSPKGRQANEKLFF

D: NA
J: TRBJ1-2
size: few
V: TRBV7-2
DNA: TGTGCCAGCAGCTTTCCCACACCAGGGGCCTTGGGTGGCTACACCTTC
CDR3: CASSFPTPGALGGYTF

D: TRBD1
J: TRBJ2-3
size: NA
V: TRBV5-4
DNA: TGTGCCAGCAGCCGGGACAGGGGGCGGGGTACGCAGTATTTT
CDR3: CASSRDRGRGTQYF

D: TRBD1
J: TRBJ2-7
size: NA
V: TRBV7-2
DNA: TGTGCCAGCAGCCCCCGGACAGGGGGCTACGAGCAGTACTTC
CDR3: CASSPRTGGYEQYF

D: NA
J: TRBJ2-3
size: NA
V: TRBV21-1
DNA: TGTGCCAGCAAACTAGGTCCAAGCACAGATACGCAGTATTTT
CDR3: CASKLGPSTDTQYF

D: NA
J: TRBJ1-2
size: NA
V: TRBV30
DNA: TGTGCCTGGAGTTTTGACACCGCCTCAGGCTACACCTTC
CDR3: CAWSFDTASGYTF

D: NA
J: TRBJ2-7
size: NA
V: TRBV11-1
DNA: TGTGCCAGCAGCTTTGGTGGAGGGGTGGGCGAGCAGTACTTC
CDR3: CASSFGGGVGEQYF

D: NA
J: TRBJ1-1
size: once
V: TRBV2
DNA: TGTGCCAGCAGCAACCAGGGGTTCGAAGCTTTCTTT
CDR3: CASSNQGFEAFF

D: NA
J: TRBJ2-7
size: few
V: TRBV10-3
DNA: TGTGCCATCAGTGGTCTGCGTGATGACGAGCAGTACTTC
CDR3: CAISGLRDDEQYF

D: TRBD2
J: TRBJ2-2
size: NA
V: TRBV19
DNA: TGTGCCAGTACCCTCTTCAGCGGGACCCGTTGGACCGGGGAGCTGTTTTTT
CDR3: CASTLFSGTRWTGELFF

D: NA
J: TRBJ2-7
size: NA
V: TRBV5-1
DNA: TGCGCCAGCAGCTTGGAACCAGGGGCGGCTCTTTACGAGCAGTACTTC
CDR3: CASSLEPGAALYEQYF

D: NA
J: TRBJ1-2
size: NA
V: TRBV7-2
DNA: TGTGCCAGCGCAGGAGGTGCTAACTATGGCTACACCTTC
CDR3: CASAGGANYGYTF